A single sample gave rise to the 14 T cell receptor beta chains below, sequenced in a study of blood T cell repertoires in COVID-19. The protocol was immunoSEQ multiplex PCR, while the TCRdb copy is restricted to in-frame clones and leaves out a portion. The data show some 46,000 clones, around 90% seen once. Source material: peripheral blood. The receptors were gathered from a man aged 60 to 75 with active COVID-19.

The CDR3, as DNA: TGTGCCAGCAGTCTCGATATTGGACTAGCGGGAGCAGATACGCAGTATTTT. Encoded protein: CASSLDIGLAGADTQYF. The genes are TRBV28 and TRBJ2-3; 13 bases are shared with TRBD2. V was clipped by 5 bases and J by 4 bases; unmatched bases: 9. CDR1 is MDHEN, CDR2 SYDVKM, per germline. There are 17 residues in the CDR3.

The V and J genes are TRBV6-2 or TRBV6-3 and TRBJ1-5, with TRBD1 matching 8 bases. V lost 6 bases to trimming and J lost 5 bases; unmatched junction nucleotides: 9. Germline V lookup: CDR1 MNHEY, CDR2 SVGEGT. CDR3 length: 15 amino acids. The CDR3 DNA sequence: TGTGCCAGCAGCCAACAGGGGGGATCCTATCAGCCCCAGCATTTT. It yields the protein CASSQQGGSYQPQHF.

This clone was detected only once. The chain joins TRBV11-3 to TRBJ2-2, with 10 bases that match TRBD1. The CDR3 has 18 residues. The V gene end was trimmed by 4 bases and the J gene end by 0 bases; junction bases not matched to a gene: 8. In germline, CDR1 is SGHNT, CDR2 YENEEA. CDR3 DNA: TGTGCCAGCAGCTCGCGACAGGGGGCGGTTGCGAACACCGGGGAGCTGTTTTTT. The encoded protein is CASSSRQGAVANTGELFF.

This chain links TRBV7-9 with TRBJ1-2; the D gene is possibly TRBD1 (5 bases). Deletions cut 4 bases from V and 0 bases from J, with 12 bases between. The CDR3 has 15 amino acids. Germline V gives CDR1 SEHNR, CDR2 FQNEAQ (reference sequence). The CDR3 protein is CASSSYRRANYGYTF. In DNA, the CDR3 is TGTGCCAGCAGCTCTTACAGGAGAGCTAACTATGGCTACACCTTC. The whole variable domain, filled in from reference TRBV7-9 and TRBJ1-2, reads DTGVSQNPRHKITKRGQNVTFRCDPISEHNRLYWYRQTLGQGPEFLTYFQNEAQLEKSRLLSDRFSAERPKGSFSTLEIQRTEQGDSAMYLCASSSYRRANYGYTFGSGTRLTVV.

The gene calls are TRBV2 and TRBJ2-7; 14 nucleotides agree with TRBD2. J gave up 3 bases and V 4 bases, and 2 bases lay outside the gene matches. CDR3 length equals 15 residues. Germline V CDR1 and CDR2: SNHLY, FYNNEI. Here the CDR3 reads CASSGTSGRLYEQYF. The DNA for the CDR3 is TGTGCCAGCAGTGGGACTAGCGGGAGGCTCTACGAGCAGTACTTC.

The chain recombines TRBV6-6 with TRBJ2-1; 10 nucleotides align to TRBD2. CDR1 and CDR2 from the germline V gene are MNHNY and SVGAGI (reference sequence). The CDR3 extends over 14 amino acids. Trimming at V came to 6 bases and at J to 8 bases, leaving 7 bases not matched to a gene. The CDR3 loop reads CASRGLAEGDEQFF. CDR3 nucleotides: TGTGCCAGCAGAGGACTAGCGGAGGGGGATGAGCAGTTCTTC.

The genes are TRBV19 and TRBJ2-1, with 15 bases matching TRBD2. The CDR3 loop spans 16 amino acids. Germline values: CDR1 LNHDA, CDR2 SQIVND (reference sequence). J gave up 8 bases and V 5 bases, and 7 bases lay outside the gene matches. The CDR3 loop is CASSPGLAGGYDEQFF. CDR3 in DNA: TGTGCCAGTAGTCCCGGACTAGCGGGAGGGTATGATGAGCAGTTCTTC.

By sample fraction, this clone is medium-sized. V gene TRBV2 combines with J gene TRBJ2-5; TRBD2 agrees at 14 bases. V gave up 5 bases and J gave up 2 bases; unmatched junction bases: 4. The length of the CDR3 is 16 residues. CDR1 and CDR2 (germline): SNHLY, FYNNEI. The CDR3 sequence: CASSSRLAGGQETQYF. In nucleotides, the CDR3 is TGTGCCAGCAGTTCTAGACTAGCGGGAGGGCAAGAGACCCAGTACTTC.

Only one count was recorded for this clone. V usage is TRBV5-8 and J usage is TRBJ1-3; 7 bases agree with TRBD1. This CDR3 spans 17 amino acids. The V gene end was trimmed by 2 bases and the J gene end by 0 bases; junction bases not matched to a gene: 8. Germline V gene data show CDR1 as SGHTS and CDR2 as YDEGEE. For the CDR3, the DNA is TGTGCCAGCAGCTTTAGCAGGGGGGCCTACTCTGGAAACACCATATATTTT. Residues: CASSFSRGAYSGNTIYF.

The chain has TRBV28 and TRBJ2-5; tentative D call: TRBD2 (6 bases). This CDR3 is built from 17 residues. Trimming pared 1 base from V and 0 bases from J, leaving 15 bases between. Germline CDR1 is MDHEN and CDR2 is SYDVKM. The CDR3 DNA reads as TGTGCCAGCAGTTTATCCTTCGGGGCGGGGAACCAAGAGACCCAGTACTTC. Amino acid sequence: CASSLSFGAGNQETQYF.

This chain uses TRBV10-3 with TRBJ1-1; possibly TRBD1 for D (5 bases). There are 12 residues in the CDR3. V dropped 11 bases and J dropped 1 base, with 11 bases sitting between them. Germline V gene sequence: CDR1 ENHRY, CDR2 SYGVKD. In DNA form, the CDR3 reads TGTGCCGCACGACAGACGAACACTGAAGCTTTCTTT. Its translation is CAARQTNTEAFF.

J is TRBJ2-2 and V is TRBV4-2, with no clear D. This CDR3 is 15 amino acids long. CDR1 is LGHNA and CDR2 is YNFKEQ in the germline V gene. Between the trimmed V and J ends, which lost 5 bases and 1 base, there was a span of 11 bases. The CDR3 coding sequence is TGTGCCAGCAGCACACAAACCAAGAACACCGGGGAGCTGTTTTTT. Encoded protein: CASSTQTKNTGELFF.

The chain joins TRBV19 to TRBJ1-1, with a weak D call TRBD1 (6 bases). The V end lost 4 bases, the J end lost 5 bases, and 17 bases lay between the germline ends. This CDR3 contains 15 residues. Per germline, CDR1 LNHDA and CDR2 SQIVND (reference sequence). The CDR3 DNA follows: TGTGCCAGTAGTACTACCGCGGGGGCGAGGACTGAAGCTTTCTTT. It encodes CASSTTAGARTEAFF.

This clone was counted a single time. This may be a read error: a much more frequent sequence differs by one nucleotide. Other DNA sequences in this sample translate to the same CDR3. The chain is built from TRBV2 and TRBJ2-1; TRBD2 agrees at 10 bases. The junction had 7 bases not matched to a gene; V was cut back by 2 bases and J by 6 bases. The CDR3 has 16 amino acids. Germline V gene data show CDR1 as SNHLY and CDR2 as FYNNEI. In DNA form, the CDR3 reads TGTGCCAGCAGTGAACGTGTAGCGGGGGGACTCAATGAGCAGTTCTTC. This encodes CASSERVAGGLNEQFF.